The source of this T cell receptor (beta chain) is a study of blood T cell repertoires in COVID-19. At the level of the study: Spain, Italy and the United States supplied samples that represented acute and convalescent COVID-19.

The assay was immunoSEQ multiplex PCR, and TCRdb's table has in-frame clones only and misses some. In the table there are some 74,000 clones, 65% to 90% of which are singletons. Between the trimmed V and J ends, which lost 8 bases and 0 bases, there was a span of 8 bases. The CDR3 is 12 amino acids. CDR1 and CDR2 (germline): ENHRY, SYGVKD. The source is a man older than 75 with acute or convalescent COVID-19. The chain is built from TRBV10-3 and TRBJ2-7; D gene uncertain. Sequencing input: peripheral blood. Here the CDR3 reads CAIAYSSYEQYF. The CDR3 DNA sequence: TGTGCCATCGCTTACAGCTCCTACGAGCAGTACTTC.